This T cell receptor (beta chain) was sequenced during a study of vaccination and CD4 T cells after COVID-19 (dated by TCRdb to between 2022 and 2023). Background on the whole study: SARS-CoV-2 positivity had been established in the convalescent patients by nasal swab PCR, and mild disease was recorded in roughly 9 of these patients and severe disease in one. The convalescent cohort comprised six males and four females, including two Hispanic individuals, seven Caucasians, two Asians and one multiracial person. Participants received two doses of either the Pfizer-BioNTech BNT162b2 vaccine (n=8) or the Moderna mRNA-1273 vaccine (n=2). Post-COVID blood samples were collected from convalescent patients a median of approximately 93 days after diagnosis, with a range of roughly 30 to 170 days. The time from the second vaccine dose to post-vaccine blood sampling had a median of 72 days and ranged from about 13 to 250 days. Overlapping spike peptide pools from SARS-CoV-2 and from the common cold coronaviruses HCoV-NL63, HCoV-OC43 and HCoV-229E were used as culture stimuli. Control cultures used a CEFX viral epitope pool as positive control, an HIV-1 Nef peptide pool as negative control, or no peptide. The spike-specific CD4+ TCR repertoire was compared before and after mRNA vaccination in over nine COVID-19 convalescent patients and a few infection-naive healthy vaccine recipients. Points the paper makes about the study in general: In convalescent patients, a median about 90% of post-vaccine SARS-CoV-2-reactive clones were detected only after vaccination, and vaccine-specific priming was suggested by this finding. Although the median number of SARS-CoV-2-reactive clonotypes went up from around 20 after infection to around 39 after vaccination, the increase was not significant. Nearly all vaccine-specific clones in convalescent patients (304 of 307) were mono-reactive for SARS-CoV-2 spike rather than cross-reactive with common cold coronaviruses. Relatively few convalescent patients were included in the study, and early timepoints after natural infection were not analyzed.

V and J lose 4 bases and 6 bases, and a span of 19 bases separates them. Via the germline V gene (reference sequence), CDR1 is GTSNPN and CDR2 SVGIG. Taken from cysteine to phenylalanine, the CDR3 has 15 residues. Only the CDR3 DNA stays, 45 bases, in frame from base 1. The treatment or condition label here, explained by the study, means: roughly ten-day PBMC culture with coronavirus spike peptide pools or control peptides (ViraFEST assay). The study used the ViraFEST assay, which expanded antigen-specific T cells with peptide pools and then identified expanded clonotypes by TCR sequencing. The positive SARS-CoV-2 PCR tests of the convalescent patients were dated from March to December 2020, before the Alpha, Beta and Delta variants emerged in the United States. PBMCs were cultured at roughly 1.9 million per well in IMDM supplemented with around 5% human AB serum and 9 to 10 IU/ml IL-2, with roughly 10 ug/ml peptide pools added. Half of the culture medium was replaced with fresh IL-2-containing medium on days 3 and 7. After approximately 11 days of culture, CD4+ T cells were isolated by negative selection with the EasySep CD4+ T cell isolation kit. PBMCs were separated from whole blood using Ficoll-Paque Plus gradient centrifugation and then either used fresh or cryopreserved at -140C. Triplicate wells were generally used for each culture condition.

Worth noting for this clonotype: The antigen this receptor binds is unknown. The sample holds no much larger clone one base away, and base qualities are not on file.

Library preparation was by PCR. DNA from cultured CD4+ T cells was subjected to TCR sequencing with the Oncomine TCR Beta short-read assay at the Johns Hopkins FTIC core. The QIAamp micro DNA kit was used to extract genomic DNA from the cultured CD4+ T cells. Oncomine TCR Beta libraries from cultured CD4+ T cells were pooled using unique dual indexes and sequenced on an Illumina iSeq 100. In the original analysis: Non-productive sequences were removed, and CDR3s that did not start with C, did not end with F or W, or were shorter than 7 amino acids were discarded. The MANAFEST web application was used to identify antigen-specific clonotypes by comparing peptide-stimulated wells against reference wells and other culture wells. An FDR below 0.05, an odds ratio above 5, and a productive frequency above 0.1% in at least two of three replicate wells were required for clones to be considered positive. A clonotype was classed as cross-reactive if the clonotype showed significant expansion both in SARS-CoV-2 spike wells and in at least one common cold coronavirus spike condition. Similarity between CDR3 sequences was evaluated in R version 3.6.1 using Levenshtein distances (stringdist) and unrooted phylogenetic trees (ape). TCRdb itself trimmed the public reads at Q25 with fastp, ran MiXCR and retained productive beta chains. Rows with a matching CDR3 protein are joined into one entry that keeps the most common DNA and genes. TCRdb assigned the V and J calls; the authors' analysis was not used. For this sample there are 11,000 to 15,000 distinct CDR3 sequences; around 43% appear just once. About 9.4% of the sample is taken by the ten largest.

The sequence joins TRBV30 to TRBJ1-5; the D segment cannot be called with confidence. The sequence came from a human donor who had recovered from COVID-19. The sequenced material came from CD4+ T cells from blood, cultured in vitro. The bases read TGTGCCTGGATCCCGCCCGGGTTCGTAGGTCAGCCCCAGCATTTT. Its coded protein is CAWIPPGFVGQPQHF.